The T cell receptor (beta chain) described here comes from a study of regulatory T cells in long-lasting Graves disease. Notes on the study in general: TRBV28, TRBJ1-2 and TRBJ2-5 were segments that persistent disease favored. With 2,500 to 3,500 shared public clonotypes, persistent patients exceeded new patients, who shared approximately 880.

The authors built TCR beta libraries using iRepertoire HTBI primers and Arm-PCR of CDR3 regions. TCRdb passed the multiplex PCR reads through MiXCR, listing each CDR3 protein once. The sample gives 450,000 or so distinct CDR3 sequences, about 22% of which show up once; around 13% is in the top ten. The CDR3 spans 14 residues. Germline lookup yields CDR1 SGHTA and CDR2 FQGNSA. The V gene end was trimmed by 5 bases and the J gene end by 4 bases; junction bases not matched to a gene: 6. Time point given: persistent/refractory GD, antithyroid drugs over 5 years with positive TRAb. Isolated PBMC RNA provided the starting material for the TCR library. This clonotype has only a few counts. Its antigen is not known.

This specimen was peripheral blood mononuclear cells (PBMCs), taken when the disease was refractory, from a patient treated with antithyroid drugs. The receptor comes from a female donor with Graves disease. The chain combines TRBV7-2 with TRBJ1-1, with TRBD1 matching over 8 bases. The CDR3 sequence: CASSPRGRVTEAFF. The CDR3 DNA sequence: TGTGCCAGCAGCCCCAGGGGGCGCGTCACTGAAGCTTTCTTT. Filled out from reference TRBV7-2 and TRBJ1-1, the complete variable domain reads GAGVSQSPSNKVTEKGKDVELRCDPISGHTALYWYRQSLGQGLEFLIYFQGNSAPDKSGLPSDRFSAERTGGSVSTLTIQRTQQEDSAVYLCASSPRGRVTEAFFGQGTRLTVV.